Listed here are 28 T cell receptor beta chains from one sample, sequenced in a study of cytomegalovirus exposure and HLA in healthy donors. With 60 Vbeta and 13 Jbeta primers, the PCR was carried out. The table came from immunoSEQ multiplex PCR; TCRdb's copy has only in-frame clones and leaves some out. This sample yields 130,000 or so clones, of which 73% are seen a single time; approximately 2.1% belongs to the top ten. The sample comprised PBMCs. These receptors all stem from a woman aged 40 to 50 in good health and CMV-seropositive.

This clone showed up just a few times. This chain links TRBV28 with TRBJ1-2; 7 nucleotides align to TRBD1. Germline CDR1 is MDHEN and CDR2 is SYDVKM. This CDR3 has 14 residues. V was clipped by 5 bases and J by 7 bases; unmatched bases: 10. This CDR3 is CASSLDRRRGGYTF. Written as DNA, the CDR3 is TGTGCCAGCAGTCTGGACAGGCGGAGGGGTGGCTACACCTTC.

The chain is built from TRBV5-1 and TRBJ2-2; D unclear. Germline CDR1 reads SGHRS; CDR2 reads YFSETQ. Trimming removed 6 bases from V and 4 bases from J, with 16 bases in between. CDR3 length: 15 amino acids. In DNA form, the CDR3 reads TGCGCCAGCAAACTCACCCCCGCCGCCACCGGGGAGCTGTTTTTT. Encoded protein: CASKLTPAATGELFF.

This sequence joins TRBV4-3 and TRBJ2-6, with 7 bases matching TRBD2. Germline assignment: CDR1 LGHNA and CDR2 YSLEER. The J segment lost 0 bases and the V segment lost 0 bases, leaving 14 bases of the junction unmatched. There are 21 residues in the CDR3. The CDR3 reads CASSQDLRAGSVSSGANVLTF. The CDR3 nucleotides are TGCGCCAGCAGCCAAGATCTGAGAGCGGGGTCTGTATCCTCTGGGGCCAACGTCCTGACTTTC.

In its sample, this clone was seen once. The chain links TRBV28 to TRBJ1-5; D gene unclear. Germline CDR1 reads MDHEN; CDR2 reads SYDVKM. V lost 8 bases, J lost 8 bases, and 22 bases lay in between. This CDR3 region has 15 residues. CDR3 in amino acids: CASGLLEADPKPQHF. CDR3 bases: TGTGCCAGCGGACTCCTGGAAGCAGATCCAAAGCCCCAGCATTTT.

V gene TRBV29-1 combines with J gene TRBJ1-1; D is ambiguous. Germline CDR1 SQVTM, CDR2 ANQGSEA. The CDR3 has 10 residues. Between the trimmed V and J ends, which lost 7 bases and 2 bases, there was a span of 5 bases. This CDR3 reads CSAQNTEAFF. The CDR3 bases are TGCAGCGCCCAAAACACTGAAGCTTTCTTT.

CDR3 sequence: CSVLGRQGRTEAFF. The CDR3 DNA reads TGCAGCGTTCTCGGGAGACAGGGCCGCACTGAAGCTTTCTTT. The V call is TRBV29-1, the J call TRBJ1-1, with 7 nucleotides matching TRBD1. The V and J ends lost 5 bases and 4 bases, in that order; junction bases with no gene match: 10. The CDR3 is 14 residues long. CDR1 and CDR2 from the germline V gene are SQVTM and ANQGSEA.

The rearrangement joins TRBV10-3 to TRBJ1-3; tentatively, D is TRBD1 (6 bases). The CDR3 is made up of 13 amino acids. Looked up from germline, CDR1 is ENHRY and CDR2 is SYGVKD. V lost 10 bases and J 0 bases, leaving 10 bases between the germline ends. The CDR3 is CASNRDSGNTIYF. As DNA, the CDR3 is TGTGCCAGCAACAGGGACTCTGGAAACACCATATATTTT.

This clone was seen just once. The V and J genes are TRBV7-2 and TRBJ2-3; TRBD2 aligns across 10 bases. J was trimmed by 5 bases and V by 6 bases; bases with no gene match: 8. Germline-derived CDR1 and CDR2 are SGHTA and FQGNSA. The CDR3 loop spans 15 amino acids. The CDR3 DNA follows: TGTGCCAGCAGTTCTAGCGGGAGAACCATAGATACGCAGTATTTT. Translating gives CASSSSGRTIDTQYF.

This clone was found once. The rearrangement uses TRBV28 and TRBJ2-2, with 8 nucleotides matching TRBD1. With 5 bases clipped from V and 7 bases from J, the junction kept 6 bases outside the gene matches. The CDR3 totals 14 residues. CDR1 is MDHEN and CDR2 is SYDVKM in the germline V gene. The CDR3 loop reads CASSRQGKDGELFF. CDR3 nucleotides: TGTGCCAGCAGTCGACAGGGGAAGGACGGGGAGCTGTTTTTT.

This clone was counted only a few times. This chain joins TRBV7-7 and TRBJ1-1; D unclear. Germline values: CDR1 SSHAT, CDR2 FNYEAQ (reference sequence). The CDR3 is made up of 9 amino acids. V was cut by 11 bases and J by 10 bases, with 11 bases left in between. CDR3 DNA sequence: TGTGCCGTAGAACCGCGAGCTTTCTTT. Amino acid sequence: CAVEPRAFF.

The rearrangement joins TRBV5-6 to TRBJ1-1, with TRBD1 as a possible D gene (5 bases). The germline V gene has CDR1 SGHDT and CDR2 YYEEEE. The CDR3 contains 15 residues. The V end was cut by 1 base, the J end by 0 bases, with 10 bases between. CDR3 DNA: TGTGCCAGCAGCTTGACAGGCGTAATGAACACTGAAGCTTTCTTT. Encoded protein: CASSLTGVMNTEAFF. The full variable domain, in which reference TRBV5-6 and TRBJ1-1 provide the parts outside the CDR3, is DAGVTQSPTHLIKTRGQQVTLRCSPKSGHDTVSWYQQALGQGPQFIFQYYEEEERQRGNFPDRFSGHQFPNYSSELNVNALLLGDSALYLCASSLTGVMNTEAFFGQGTRLTVV.

This sequence joins TRBV18 and TRBJ1-1; TRBD1 matches 11 bases. V gave up 3 bases and J gave up 7 bases; unmatched junction bases: 4. The CDR3 spans 14 residues. Germline loops: CDR1 KGHSH, CDR2 LQKENI. The CDR3 coding sequence is TGTGCCAGCTCACCCGGGACAGGGGGAAGTGAAGCTTTCTTT. Translated: CASSPGTGGSEAFF. The complete variable domain, with remaining parts taken from reference TRBV18 and TRBJ1-1, reads NAGVMQNPRHLVRRRGQEARLRCSPMKGHSHVYWYRQLPEEGLKFMVYLQKENIIDESGMPKERFSAEFPKEGPSILRIQQVVRGDSAAYFCASSPGTGGSEAFFGQGTRLTVV.

V is TRBV29-1 and J is TRBJ1-2, with a weak D call TRBD1 (6 bases). This CDR3 region has 11 residues. The germline CDR1 and CDR2 sequences are SQVTM and ANQGSEA. Deletions cut 1 base from V and 8 bases from J, with 8 bases between. DNA of the CDR3: TGCAGCGTTGAAGGGGGGCTCGGCTACACCTTC. Translated: CSVEGGLGYTF. Full variable domain (remainder filled in from reference TRBV29-1 and TRBJ1-2): SAVISQKPSRDICQRGTSLTIQCQVDSQVTMMFWYRQQPGQSLTLIATANQGSEATYESGFVIDKFPISRPNLTFSTLTVSNMSPEDSSIYLCSVEGGLGYTFGSGTRLTVV.

The chain carries TRBV28 and TRBJ2-5; 11 bases line up with TRBD1. The J call may not be correct, given that the DNA end is closer to TRBJ2-7. This CDR3 region has 15 residues. CDR1 MDHEN and CDR2 SYDVKM come from the germline V gene. The CDR3 is CASSLGQGEPYEQYF. CDR3 sequence (DNA): TGTGCCAGCAGTTTGGGACAGGGGGAACCCTACGAGCAGTACTTC.

This chain joins TRBV7-9 and TRBJ1-6; D remains ambiguous. V lost 6 bases to trimming and J lost 9 bases, with 12 bases between them. This CDR3 is built from 13 residues. Germline CDR1 and CDR2: SEHNR and FQNEAQ (reference sequence). CDR3 coding DNA: TGTGCCAGCAGACCCGACACTTTTTCACCCCTCCACTTT. Residues: CASRPDTFSPLHF.

This sequence joins TRBV7-2 and TRBJ2-3, with 8 bases identical to TRBD1. The V segment lost 1 base and the J segment 4 bases; nucleotides outside the gene matches: 7. The germline gives CDR1 SGHTA, CDR2 FQGNSA. This CDR3 is 16 amino acids long. The CDR3 DNA reads TGTGCCAGCAGCTTAGGGGGCAGGGGGCGGTCAGATACGCAGTATTTT. Translated, it gives CASSLGGRGRSDTQYF.

This chain connects TRBV12-5 to TRBJ1-1; D gene unclear. In germline, CDR1 is LGHNT, CDR2 FRNRAP. Trimming left V 6 bases short and J 4 bases short, with 12 bases between. CDR3 size: 13 residues. The DNA for the CDR3 is TGTGCTAGTGGCCGAGGGTATAGCACTGAAGCTTTCTTT. Its translation is CASGRGYSTEAFF.

This clone came up a few times. CDR3 DNA: TGCGCCAGCAGCCAAGAAATAAGCACAGATACGCAGTATTTT. Residues: CASSQEISTDTQYF. The V and J genes are TRBV4-3 and TRBJ2-3, with D uncertain. V lost 0 bases to trimming and J lost 0 bases, with 4 bases between them. The CDR3 length is 14 residues. Germline V gene lookup returns CDR1 LGHNA and CDR2 YSLEER.

This rearrangement joins TRBV4-3 to TRBJ1-4, with D perhaps matching TRBD1 (5 bases). The length of the CDR3 is 15 residues. Germline V lookup: CDR1 LGHNA, CDR2 YSLEER. Trimming left V 5 bases short and J 1 base short, with 11 bases between. In DNA, the CDR3 is TGCGCCAGCAGCACTCGGACACAAACTAATGAAAAACTGTTTTTT. As protein: CASSTRTQTNEKLFF.

This sequence joins TRBV7-9 and TRBJ2-1; TRBD2 is a possible D gene (6 bases). The CDR3 is made up of 16 amino acids. Trimming left V 5 bases short and J 8 bases short, with 22 bases between. The germline gives CDR1 SEHNR, CDR2 FQNEAQ (reference sequence). The chain's CDR3 is CASSVFLGTPAYEQFF. In DNA form, the CDR3 reads TGTGCCAGCAGCGTTTTCCTCGGGACTCCGGCGTATGAGCAGTTCTTC.

CDR3 in DNA: TGTGCCTGGAGTGTTCAGGGGCTCCAGCAGTACTTC. Protein: CAWSVQGLQQYF. The V and J genes are TRBV30 and TRBJ2-7, with D perhaps matching TRBD1 (6 bases). Germline-derived CDR1 and CDR2 are GTSNPN and SVGIG (reference sequence). The CDR3 totals 12 residues. With 0 bases removed from V and 8 bases from J, the gap between germline ends came to 11 bases. The full variable domain, its missing parts supplied by reference TRBV30 and TRBJ2-7, is SQTIHQWPATLVQPVGSPLSLECTVEGTSNPNLYWYRQAAGRGLQLLFYSVGIGQISSEVPQNLSASRPQDRQFILSSKKLLLSDSGFYLCAWSVQGLQQYFGPGTRLTVT.

The J gene is TRBJ1-5, the V gene TRBV6-1; the match to TRBD1 covers 9 bases. The V segment lost 6 bases and the J segment 7 bases; nucleotides outside the gene matches: 10. Germline V gene lookup returns CDR1 MNHNS and CDR2 SASEGT. This CDR3 spans 15 amino acids. CDR3 in amino acids: CASRRQGVFAQPQHF. Written as DNA, the CDR3 is TGTGCCAGCAGGAGACAGGGGGTCTTCGCCCAGCCCCAGCATTTT.

The chain uses TRBV10-3 and TRBJ1-2, with D perhaps TRBD1 (6 bases). Germline-derived CDR1 and CDR2 are ENHRY and SYGVKD. The V and J ends lost 3 bases and 6 bases respectively, with 14 bases between them. There are 14 residues in the CDR3. The CDR3 nucleotides read TGTGCCATCAGTGACATGAACAGGGATAATGGCTACACCTTC. This sequence encodes CAISDMNRDNGYTF.

This clone has only a few counts. The genes are TRBV5-1 and TRBJ2-2; D uncertain. From germline, CDR1 is SGHRS and CDR2 YFSETQ. The CDR3 spans 16 residues. V gave up 5 bases and J gave up 0 bases, with 14 bases separating them. The CDR3 DNA is TGCGCCAGCAGGCCCCGTGGCGACTCGAACACCGGGGAGCTGTTTTTT. The encoded protein is CASRPRGDSNTGELFF.

In its sample, this clone was seen a few times. The chain carries TRBV9 and TRBJ2-5; TRBD2 is a possible D gene (5 bases). There are 13 residues in the CDR3. V was trimmed by 5 bases and J by 2 bases, leaving 10 bases between them. Germline V CDR1 and CDR2: SGDLS, YYNGEE. The CDR3 DNA reads as TGTGCCAGCAGTGAGTCGGGACAAGAGACCCAGTACTTC. Encoded protein: CASSESGQETQYF.

The chain links TRBV6-1 to TRBJ1-5; 7 bases agree with TRBD1. This CDR3 region has 18 residues. Germline CDR1 is MNHNS and CDR2 is SASEGT. The junction had 12 bases not matched to a gene; V was cut back by 4 bases and J by 0 bases. CDR3 loop: CASSVAGQSAYSNQPQHF. CDR3 nucleotides: TGTGCCAGCAGTGTGGCGGGACAGTCCGCCTATAGCAATCAGCCCCAGCATTTT.

The chain has TRBV28 and TRBJ1-1, with D maybe TRBD1 (5 bases). Between the trimmed V and J ends, which lost 3 bases and 6 bases, there was a span of 8 bases. Germline V lookup: CDR1 MDHEN, CDR2 SYDVKM. CDR3 length: 12 residues. CDR3 DNA: TGTGCCAGCAGTTTGGGGCGCCCTGAAGCTTTCTTT. Amino acid sequence: CASSLGRPEAFF.

The chain couples TRBV30 to TRBJ1-4; tentative D call: TRBD1 (6 bases). CDR1 and CDR2 from the germline V gene are GTSNPN and SVGIG (reference sequence). CDR3 length: 15 residues. V gave up 1 base and J gave up 6 bases, with 15 bases separating them. The CDR3: CAWSEIGTRDEKLFF. The CDR3 bases are TGTGCCTGGAGTGAGATCGGGACAAGGGATGAAAAACTGTTTTTT. The full variable domain, with the rest looked up from reference TRBV30 and TRBJ1-4, is SQTIHQWPATLVQPVGSPLSLECTVEGTSNPNLYWYRQAAGRGLQLLFYSVGIGQISSEVPQNLSASRPQDRQFILSSKKLLLSDSGFYLCAWSEIGTRDEKLFFGSGTQLSVL.